The 5 T cell receptor beta chains below come from one sample, sequenced in a study of OX40 agonist ivuxolimab in advanced cancers. Sequenced by immunoSEQ multiplex PCR; TCRdb stores in-frame clones only, minus some. This table has approximately 100,000 clones, 90% appearing once. Sequences were derived from CD4+ or CD8+ T cells sorted from blood, sampled in a trial of the OX40 agonist ivuxolimab. All receptors come from an adult with an advanced solid tumor such as melanoma, head and neck, liver or kidney cancer.

The chain links TRBV19 to TRBJ2-5; 7 bases map to TRBD2. The CDR3 is 15 residues long. J gave up 4 bases and V 3 bases, and 8 bases lay outside the gene matches. Germline V CDR1 and CDR2: LNHDA, SQIVND (reference sequence). The CDR3 bases are TGTGCCAGTAGTATTGGGGCGGGAGTCGGAGAGACCCAGTACTTC. Translating gives CASSIGAGVGETQYF. The full variable domain, rest sourced from reference TRBV19 and TRBJ2-5, is DGGITQSPKYLFRKEGQNVTLSCEQNLNHDAMYWYRQDPGQGLRLIYYSQIVNDFQKGDIAEGYSVSREKKESFPLTVTSAQKNPTAFYLCASSIGAGVGETQYFGPGTRLLVL.

V usage is TRBV19 and J usage is TRBJ1-4; weak D call: TRBD1 (5 bases). The CDR3 has 14 amino acids. Germline V gene lookup returns CDR1 LNHDA and CDR2 SQIVND (reference sequence). Deletions cut 5 bases from V and 4 bases from J, with 11 bases between. The CDR3 DNA sequence: TGTGCCAGTAGTCCCCGACAGCGTAATGAAAAACTGTTTTTT. As protein: CASSPRQRNEKLFF.

J is TRBJ1-2 and V is TRBV30, with TRBD1 as a possible D gene (5 bases). Germline-derived CDR1 and CDR2 are GTSNPN and SVGIG (reference sequence). V was pared by 0 bases and J by 12 bases, with 11 bases between. This CDR3 has 11 residues. In DNA, the CDR3 is TGTGCCTGGAGTGTACCCGGAGGGGACACCTTC. The encoded protein is CAWSVPGGDTF. The variable domain in full, completed from reference TRBV30 and TRBJ1-2, reads SQTIHQWPATLVQPVGSPLSLECTVEGTSNPNLYWYRQAAGRGLQLLFYSVGIGQISSEVPQNLSASRPQDRQFILSSKKLLLSDSGFYLCAWSVPGGDTFGSGTRLTVV.

The rearrangement uses TRBV5-5 and TRBJ1-1; 9 bases are a match to TRBD1. Germline V CDR1 and CDR2: SGHKS, YYEKEE (reference sequence). CDR3 length equals 15 residues. J lost 4 bases, V lost 4 bases, and 8 bases had no gene match. DNA of the CDR3: TGTGCCAGCAGCAGGAGGACAGGGGCCTTCACTGAAGCTTTCTTT. This sequence encodes CASSRRTGAFTEAFF.

The CDR3 DNA reads as TGTGCCAGCAGCTACAGGGGGGGCTATGGCTACACCTTC. Amino acid sequence: CASSYRGGYGYTF. The genes are TRBV4-2 and TRBJ1-2; 8 bases are shared with TRBD1. V lost 5 bases, J lost 4 bases, and 3 bases stayed unmatched. CDR3 length: 13 residues. CDR1 is LGHNA, CDR2 YNFKEQ, per germline.